This T cell receptor beta chain is drawn from a study of cytomegalovirus exposure and HLA in healthy donors. Notes on the study in general: Reportedly, diagnosis of cytomegalovirus status by the classifier showed high specificity and sensitivity. Researchers reported that a few CMV-associated chains were confirmed in vitro as CMV antigen-specific. Investigators reported approximately 150 TCR beta chains as tied to cytomegalovirus.

The count of this clone is one. The antigen remains unidentified. After removal of 3 bases from V and 0 bases from J, the junction contained 0 bases not matched to a gene. This CDR3 region has 14 residues. The germline CDR1 and CDR2 sequences are MGHDK and SYGVNS. Assay: immunoSEQ multiplex PCR; the TCRdb copy retains only in-frame clones and omits some. The sample has over 90,000 clones; about 95% are singletons. Sequenced input: PBMCs. This receptor was obtained from a woman younger than 35 in good health and CMV-seronegative. The rearrangement uses TRBV25-1 and TRBJ2-3; TRBD2 aligns across 7 bases. This CDR3 reads CASSERGSTDTQYF. The CDR3, as DNA: TGTGCCAGCAGTGAGCGGGGGAGCACAGATACGCAGTATTTT.